These 14 T cell receptor beta chains originate from one sample sequenced in a study of T cells in Graves' hyperthyroidism and ophthalmopathy. RNA transcripts gave rise to amplified TCR beta CDR3 regions. During a first-round RT-PCR of the TCR CDR3, the HTBI primer set was used. Via MiXCR, TCRdb re-called the multiplex PCR reads, giving one row per CDR3 protein. The table records about 350,000 distinct CDR3 sequences, roughly 17% of them present only once. The sequenced material came from blood. Receptor source: a woman aged 25 to 39 with Graves' hyperthyroidism that later progressed to Graves' ophthalmopathy.

A few counts support this clonotype. This chain links TRBV28 with TRBJ1-4; a weak D match, TRBD1 (5 bases). The length of the CDR3 is 16 residues. The ends were cut back, 4 bases at V and 6 bases at J, with 18 bases in the middle. Germline loops: CDR1 MDHEN, CDR2 SYDVKM. CDR3 amino acids: CASSSYRLGRDEKLFF. CDR3 nucleotides: TGTGCCAGCAGTTCCTACAGGCTGGGGCGCGATGAAAAACTGTTTTTT.

In this sample, this clonotype turned up many times. The chain couples TRBV12-3 or TRBV12-4 to TRBJ1-2, with D perhaps matching TRBD1 (5 bases). V dropped 5 bases and J dropped 8 bases, with 12 bases sitting between them. The length of the CDR3 is 12 residues. The CDR3: CASSPGSFGYTF. CDR3 DNA sequence: TGTGCCAGCAGTCCAGGGAGTTTCGGCTACACCTTC.

V and J are TRBV28 and TRBJ1-6; D is unclear. Trimming took 4 bases from V and 9 from J, leaving 7 bases between them. CDR1 is MDHEN, CDR2 SYDVKM, per germline. This CDR3 is built from 12 residues. CDR3 sequence: CASSSGSSPLHF. The CDR3 region has the DNA TGTGCCAGCAGTTCAGGAAGTTCACCCCTCCACTTT. The full variable domain, its missing parts supplied by reference TRBV28 and TRBJ1-6, is DVKVTQSSRYLVKRTGEKVFLECVQDMDHENMFWYRQDPGLGLRLIYFSYDVKMKEKGDIPEGYSVSREKKERFSLILESASTNQTSMYLCASSSGSSPLHFGNGTRLTVT.

This clonotype was seen a few times. This rearrangement joins TRBV9 to TRBJ2-3; 14 positions match TRBD2. This CDR3 has 17 amino acids. The ends lost 3 bases at V and 0 bases at J; junction bases unmatched: 3. Germline V gene lookup returns CDR1 SGDLS and CDR2 YYNGEE. As DNA, the CDR3 is TGTGCCAGCAGCGAGGGACTAGCGGGGGCTAGCACAGATACGCAGTATTTT. It encodes CASSEGLAGASTDTQYF.

V usage is TRBV19 and J usage is TRBJ2-1, with TRBD2 matching 9 bases. V shed 1 base, J shed 2 bases, and the junction held 0 bases outside the gene matches. Germline CDR1 LNHDA, CDR2 SQIVND (reference sequence). This CDR3 is built from 15 residues. In DNA form, the CDR3 reads TGTGCCAGTAGTATAGCTAGCGGGGCCTACAATGAGCAGTTCTTC. Protein sequence: CASSIASGAYNEQFF.

In this sample, this clonotype turned up many times. V and J are TRBV7-9 and TRBJ1-5; D gene unclear. The CDR3 consists of 13 residues. The V and J ends lost 1 base and 5 bases respectively, with 6 bases between them. In germline, CDR1 is SEHNR, CDR2 FQNEAQ (reference sequence). Here the CDR3 reads CASSLGSDQPQHF. The CDR3 DNA follows: TGTGCCAGCAGCTTAGGGTCGGATCAGCCCCAGCATTTT.

At least ten counts were recorded for this clonotype. The chain uses TRBV9 and TRBJ2-5; TRBD1 matches at 9 bases. The length of the CDR3 is 17 residues. Germline CDR1 and CDR2: SGDLS and YYNGEE. V lost 2 bases to trimming and J lost 1 base; unmatched junction nucleotides: 9. CDR3 bases: TGTGCCAGCAGCGTTGGGACAGGGCACTCCGTCCAAGAGACCCAGTACTTC. It codes for CASSVGTGHSVQETQYF.

This chain connects TRBV6-2 or TRBV6-3 to TRBJ2-5, with TRBD2 matching 7 bases. The germline V gene encodes CDR1 MNHEY and CDR2 SVGEGT. V was clipped by 7 bases and J by 5 bases; unmatched bases: 13. The CDR3 is made up of 15 amino acids. Here the CDR3 DNA reads TGTGCCAGCAATCCCGGGGGGAGTCGGTGTGAGACCCAGTACTTC. Amino acids: CASNPGGSRCETQYF.

This clonotype was detected only a few times. The chain recombines TRBV29-1 with TRBJ2-2, with D unresolved. Germline CDR1 is SQVTM and CDR2 is ANQGSEA. This CDR3 is 12 amino acids long. Trimming stripped 6 bases from V and 4 bases from J, with 9 bases between. The CDR3 nucleotides read TGCAGCGTAGTTAGCAGCACCGGGGAGCTGTTTTTT. It codes for CSVVSSTGELFF.

This clonotype has a single count. A much larger clone differs by one base, so this may be a read error. The CDR3 loop is CASTGEDYGYTF. CDR3 DNA: TGTGCCTCGACAGGGGAAGACTATGGCTACACCTTC. The chain is built from TRBV30 and TRBJ1-2, with 8 bases lining up with TRBD1. V lost 7 bases to trimming and J lost 3 bases; unmatched junction nucleotides: 4. This CDR3 comprises 12 residues. From germline, CDR1 is GTSNPN and CDR2 SVGIG (reference sequence).

This clonotype was observed at least ten times. V and J are TRBV20-1 and TRBJ1-1; possible D gene TRBD1, 6 bases. Germline assignment: CDR1 DFQATT and CDR2 SNEGSKA (reference sequence). Deletions cut 1 base from V and 4 bases from J, with 16 bases between. The CDR3 is 15 amino acids. The CDR3 reads CSARGQMKGGTEAFF. CDR3 DNA sequence: TGCAGTGCTAGAGGTCAAATGAAAGGGGGCACTGAAGCTTTCTTT.

Many counts were recorded for this clonotype. The rearrangement links TRBV10-3 to TRBJ2-4, with D possibly being TRBD1 (6 bases). The CDR3 runs 12 residues. Germline V gene sequence: CDR1 ENHRY, CDR2 SYGVKD. With 2 bases removed from V and 9 bases from J, the gap between germline ends came to 8 bases. Here the CDR3 DNA reads TGTGCCATCAGTGAGGGACAGTCCATTCAGTACTTC. It yields the protein CAISEGQSIQYF.

This clonotype was recorded at least ten times. J is TRBJ1-3 and V is TRBV7-8, with a tentative D call TRBD1 (6 bases). This CDR3 is built from 15 residues. V was trimmed by 6 bases and J by 7 bases, leaving 19 bases between them. CDR1 and CDR2 (germline): SGHVS, FQNEAQ. CDR3 DNA sequence: TGTGCCAGCAGTCCGGCTGGGGGGGCGCGTAACACCATATATTTT. Translated: CASSPAGGARNTIYF. The complete variable domain, with remaining parts taken from reference TRBV7-8 and TRBJ1-3, reads GAGVSQSPRYKVAKRGQDVALRCDPISGHVSLFWYQQALGQGPEFLTYFQNEAQLDKSGLPSDRFFAERPEGSVSTLKIQRTQQEDSAVYLCASSPAGGARNTIYFGEGSWLTVV.

Ten or more counts support this clonotype. The rearrangement uses TRBV28 and TRBJ2-7; 7 nucleotides line up with TRBD1. Per the germline V gene, CDR1 is MDHEN and CDR2 is SYDVKM. This CDR3 comprises 14 residues. The junction had 6 bases not matched to a gene; V was cut back by 5 bases and J by 2 bases. The CDR3 sequence: CASSDAGTAYEQYF. The CDR3 DNA reads as TGTGCCAGCAGTGACGCCGGGACAGCCTACGAGCAGTACTTC.